The next 19 T cell receptor beta chains were all read from a single sample in a study of cytomegalovirus exposure and HLA in healthy donors. Primers for the PCR totalled 60 Vbeta and 13 Jbeta. The assay was immunoSEQ multiplex PCR, and TCRdb's table has in-frame clones only and misses some. The profile shows over 80,000 clones, over 60% of them singletons. Specimen: PBMCs. These receptors all stem from a boy younger than 18 in good health and CMV-seropositive.

In this sample, this clone turned up a few times. The rearrangement links TRBV29-1 to TRBJ1-2, with TRBD1 as a possible D gene (6 bases). Germline V gives CDR1 SQVTM, CDR2 ANQGSEA. The CDR3 spans 11 residues. Trimming cost V 6 bases and J 2 bases, with 7 bases left between them. The chain's CDR3 is CSVQGNYGYTF. In DNA form, the CDR3 reads TGCAGCGTACAGGGCAACTATGGCTACACCTTC.

This clone showed up just a few times. The chain joins TRBV7-2 to TRBJ2-5, with a possible D match to TRBD1 (5 bases). CDR1 and CDR2 from the germline V gene are SGHTA and FQGNSA. This CDR3 is built from 16 residues. With 5 bases removed from V and 2 bases from J, the gap between germline ends came to 18 bases. This CDR3 reads CASSRAGRVVQETQYF. DNA for the CDR3: TGTGCCAGCAGCCGAGCAGGCAGGGTAGTTCAAGAGACCCAGTACTTC.

The table lists this clone with a few counts. The V and J genes are TRBV19 and TRBJ1-6, with 8 positions matching TRBD1. The germline CDR1 and CDR2 sequences are LNHDA and SQIVND (reference sequence). The CDR3 has 15 amino acids. With V trimmed by 3 bases and J by 7 bases, 5 bases remained unmatched. For the CDR3, the DNA is TGTGCCAGTAGTATCGGGGACAGGCCGAATTCACCCCTCCACTTT. This encodes CASSIGDRPNSPLHF.

This clone was observed a single time. The chain carries TRBV2 and TRBJ2-3, with 9 bases aligning to TRBD2. After removal of 5 bases from V and 4 bases from J, the junction contained 4 bases not matched to a gene. This CDR3 has 14 residues. Per germline, CDR1 SNHLY and CDR2 FYNNEI. This CDR3 is CASSRSGRADTQYF. Written as DNA, the CDR3 is TGTGCCAGCAGTCGTAGCGGGAGAGCAGATACGCAGTATTTT.

The CDR3 DNA sequence: TGTGCCAGCAGTTTTTCGGGACATCCCCTCAATGAGCAGTTCTTC. This sequence encodes CASSFSGHPLNEQFF. The chain combines TRBV28 with TRBJ2-1, with a weak D call TRBD1 (6 bases). Germline V lookup: CDR1 MDHEN, CDR2 SYDVKM. CDR3 size: 15 residues. Between the trimmed V and J ends, which lost 3 bases and 6 bases, there was a span of 15 bases.

This clone was counted only a few times. This sequence joins TRBV7-9 and TRBJ2-1; 11 positions agree with TRBD2. Germline values: CDR1 SEHNR, CDR2 FQNEAQ (reference sequence). J gave up 6 bases and V 5 bases, and 15 bases lay outside the gene matches. The CDR3 is 18 amino acids. The CDR3 here is CASSPVGSGGASANEQFF. Written as DNA, the CDR3 is TGTGCCAGCAGCCCTGTCGGTAGCGGGGGGGCGTCCGCCAATGAGCAGTTCTTC.

The V call is TRBV19, the J call TRBJ1-5; TRBD1 matches 10 bases. V shed 8 bases and J 1 base; nucleotides not matched to a gene: 5. This CDR3 spans 15 amino acids. Germline values: CDR1 LNHDA, CDR2 SQIVND (reference sequence). This CDR3 is CASGTGVRSNQPQHF. As DNA, the CDR3 is TGTGCCAGTGGGACAGGGGTTCGAAGCAATCAGCCCCAGCATTTT.

As to this clone: At one end the junction does not follow the germline gene, possibly because of a read error. The V call is TRBV4-3, the J call TRBJ1-2; TRBD1 matches at 8 bases. The CDR3 contains 13 residues. Germline V lookup: CDR1 LGHNA, CDR2 YSLEER. CDR3 amino acids: CASSAGQEYGYPF. The DNA of the CDR3 is TGCGCCAGCAGCGCGGGACAGGAGTATGGCTACCCCTTC.

This chain connects TRBV18 to TRBJ1-2; D is perhaps TRBD1 (5 bases). CDR1 and CDR2 (germline): KGHSH, LQKENI. Between the trimmed V and J ends, which lost 3 bases and 4 bases, there was a span of 15 bases. The CDR3 spans 15 residues. The CDR3 region is CASSPTDGGGYGYTF. The CDR3 DNA sequence: TGTGCCAGCTCACCCACTGATGGGGGAGGCTATGGCTACACCTTC. Drawing the rest from reference TRBV18 and TRBJ1-2, the complete variable domain is NAGVMQNPRHLVRRRGQEARLRCSPMKGHSHVYWYRQLPEEGLKFMVYLQKENIIDESGMPKERFSAEFPKEGPSILRIQQVVRGDSAAYFCASSPTDGGGYGYTFGSGTRLTVV.

The chain joins TRBV29-1 to TRBJ2-3; 9 bases line up with TRBD2. This CDR3 is built from 13 residues. Germline V CDR1 and CDR2: SQVTM, ANQGSEA. After removal of 7 bases from V and 6 bases from J, the junction contained 8 bases not matched to a gene. The CDR3 DNA sequence: TGCAGCGGGGCGGGAGGGCTGGAGGATACGCAGTATTTT. Its protein product is CSGAGGLEDTQYF.

The V gene is TRBV29-1, the J gene TRBJ2-5; tentative D call: TRBD2 (6 bases). The V gene lost 8 bases and the J gene lost 5 bases, with 15 bases spanning the gap. The CDR3 is 12 residues long. CDR1 is SQVTM and CDR2 is ANQGSEA in the germline V gene. Here the CDR3 DNA reads TGCAGCCCCCGGGACTCGGGGGAGACCCAGTACTTC. Translating gives CSPRDSGETQYF.

V and J are TRBV27 and TRBJ2-5; 9 bases align to TRBD1. The closer fit of TRBJ2-7 to the DNA end suggests the J call may be wrong. The CDR3 covers 17 residues. Germline V gene sequence: CDR1 MNHEY, CDR2 SMNVEV (reference sequence). CDR3 sequence reads: CASSLSTPGTGYYEQYF. The CDR3 bases are TGTGCCAGCAGTTTATCGACCCCCGGGACAGGGTACTACGAGCAGTACTTC.

J is TRBJ2-1 and V is TRBV6-1, with a tentative D call TRBD1 (6 bases). The CDR3 is made up of 18 amino acids. CDR1 MNHNS and CDR2 SASEGT come from the germline V gene. V was shortened by 4 bases and J by 8 bases, with 27 bases between the two germline ends. The CDR3 DNA reads TGTGCCAGCAGTGGGACCCACAGGGTTCACCCGATCGGCGATGAGCAGTTCTTC. Residues: CASSGTHRVHPIGDEQFF.

This chain uses TRBV7-2 with TRBJ2-6; a possible D gene is TRBD2 (5 bases). Germline V gene sequence: CDR1 SGHTA, CDR2 FQGNSA. The CDR3 runs 15 residues. V lost 2 bases and J 3 bases, leaving 8 bases between the germline ends. CDR3 protein: CASSLTAGGANVLTF. CDR3 in DNA: TGTGCCAGCAGCTTAACGGCGGGTGGGGCCAACGTCCTGACTTTC.

The gene calls are TRBV30 and TRBJ1-5; TRBD1 agrees at 7 bases. The V gene end was trimmed by 5 bases and the J gene end by 10 bases; junction bases not matched to a gene: 14. This CDR3 spans 14 amino acids. Per germline, CDR1 GTSNPN and CDR2 SVGIG (reference sequence). The CDR3 is CAWGRTGLRGPQHF. Written as DNA, the CDR3 is TGTGCCTGGGGGCGGACAGGTCTTAGAGGACCCCAGCATTTT.

The chain employs TRBV29-1 and TRBJ2-3; TRBD2 is a possible D gene (6 bases). The V gene's germline CDR1 is SQVTM and CDR2 ANQGSEA. The CDR3 has 15 residues. V lost 1 base, J lost 1 base, and 12 bases lay in between. Here the CDR3 reads CSVEAAGRGTDTQYF. For the CDR3, the DNA is TGCAGCGTTGAAGCCGCGGGACGAGGCACAGATACGCAGTATTTT.

V gene TRBV14 combines with J gene TRBJ2-7; 8 positions match TRBD2. V shed 3 bases and J 3 bases; nucleotides not matched to a gene: 1. This CDR3 spans 13 amino acids. Germline-derived CDR1 and CDR2 are SGHDN and FVKESK. The CDR3 DNA reads TGTGCCAGCAGCCACGGGGGGGGCTACGAGCAGTACTTC. Translating it yields CASSHGGGYEQYF.

This sequence joins TRBV25-1 and TRBJ1-2; D perhaps matches TRBD1 (6 bases). This CDR3 is 14 amino acids long. Trimming removed 6 bases at V and 8 bases at J, with 19 bases between. Germline CDR1 and CDR2: MGHDK and SYGVNS. The CDR3 loop reads CASSLTGPGRGYTF. The CDR3 DNA follows: TGTGCCAGCAGCCTCACAGGGCCCGGGAGGGGCTACACCTTC.

This clone came up a few times. The chain couples TRBV6-5 to TRBJ2-2, with 7 bases lining up with TRBD2. CDR3 size: 15 residues. Per germline, CDR1 MNHEY and CDR2 SVGAGI. The ends lost 7 bases at V and 7 bases at J; junction bases unmatched: 12. The CDR3 sequence is CASTIRGGVIGELFF. CDR3 DNA sequence: TGTGCCAGCACTATAAGGGGAGGGGTGATCGGGGAGCTGTTTTTT.